Given below is one T cell receptor beta chain in context. The source of the sample is a study of control samples from healthy donors and cancer patients. TCRdb's copy holds only in-frame clones and misses some; the assay was immunoSEQ multiplex PCR. This sample has roughly 450,000 clones; approximately 90% occur once, and the top ten carry around 6.8%. The sequenced material came from PBMCs. This sequence originates from a middle-aged man with head and neck cancer.

The CDR3 spells CASSELREHYNEQFF. The CDR3 DNA reads as TGTGCCAGCAGTGAATTGCGGGAGCACTACAATGAGCAGTTCTTC. The chain uses TRBV2 and TRBJ2-1, with TRBD2 matching 7 bases. The germline V gene has CDR1 SNHLY and CDR2 FYNNEI. The ends lost 2 bases at V and 3 bases at J; junction bases unmatched: 4. This CDR3 contains 15 residues.